The 11 T cell receptor beta chains reported below all come from one sample, sequenced in a study of cytomegalovirus exposure and HLA in healthy donors. The protocol was immunoSEQ multiplex PCR, while the TCRdb copy is restricted to in-frame clones and leaves out a portion. The sample has 200,000 to 250,000 clones; under 95% are singletons. Sample: PBMCs. The receptors were gathered from a woman aged 18-29 years in good health and CMV-seronegative.

This clone is a singleton in its sample. The chain employs TRBV7-9 and TRBJ1-1; 8 bases line up with TRBD1. The trim removed 5 bases at V and 3 bases at J, leaving 8 bases unmatched. Per the germline V gene, CDR1 is SEHNR and CDR2 is FQNEAQ (reference sequence). The CDR3 is made up of 15 amino acids. The CDR3 DNA reads as TGTGCCAGCAGCAGCCGGACAGGGATGGACACTGAAGCTTTCTTT. Residues: CASSSRTGMDTEAFF.

The chain recombines TRBV28 with TRBJ2-5, with 9 positions matching TRBD1. J gave up 5 bases and V 6 bases, and 7 bases lay outside the gene matches. Germline V gene data show CDR1 as MDHEN and CDR2 as SYDVKM. The CDR3 contains 14 residues. The CDR3 coding sequence is TGTGCCAGCAGCCAAGGGACAGGGACGGAGACCCAGTACTTC. Protein sequence: CASSQGTGTETQYF.

V is TRBV19 and J is TRBJ1-2; weak D call: TRBD1 (5 bases). The CDR3 loop spans 15 amino acids. From germline, CDR1 is LNHDA and CDR2 SQIVND (reference sequence). V lost 5 bases and J 4 bases, leaving 17 bases between the germline ends. The CDR3 sequence: CASSLGGISGYGYTF. CDR3 DNA: TGTGCCAGTAGTCTCGGGGGGATATCCGGCTATGGCTACACCTTC.

The chain is built from TRBV6-1 and TRBJ2-7; 7 positions match TRBD2. Germline-derived CDR1 and CDR2 are MNHNS and SASEGT. This CDR3 is 11 amino acids long. The junction had 2 bases not matched to a gene; V was cut back by 11 bases and J by 1 base. The CDR3 reads CAAGESYEQYF. The DNA of the CDR3 is TGTGCCGCGGGAGAGTCCTACGAGCAGTACTTC.

The J gene is TRBJ1-5, the V gene TRBV29-1; no clear D. Between the trimmed V and J ends, which lost 5 bases and 0 bases, there was a span of 11 bases. Germline CDR1 and CDR2: SQVTM and ANQGSEA. The CDR3 has 14 residues. CDR3: CSVLTEDSNQPQHF. The DNA of the CDR3 is TGCAGCGTTCTTACAGAAGATAGCAATCAGCCCCAGCATTTT.

The J gene is TRBJ2-1, the V gene TRBV5-1; TRBD2 matches at 10 bases. This CDR3 contains 15 residues. V lost 4 bases to trimming and J lost 6 bases; unmatched junction nucleotides: 7. The germline V gene encodes CDR1 SGHRS and CDR2 YFSETQ. This CDR3 reads CASSPRASGSNEQFF. CDR3 nucleotides: TGCGCCAGCAGCCCGCGGGCTAGCGGGAGCAATGAGCAGTTCTTC.

The V and J genes are TRBV6-1 and TRBJ2-3; TRBD1 aligns across 10 bases. This CDR3 is 16 amino acids long. Germline CDR1 is MNHNS and CDR2 is SASEGT. V lost 3 bases to trimming and J lost 2 bases; unmatched junction nucleotides: 5. The CDR3 nucleotides read TGTGCCAGCAGTGACCGGACAGGGGGTTTCACAGATACGCAGTATTTT. This sequence encodes CASSDRTGGFTDTQYF.

This sequence joins TRBV28 and TRBJ1-4; D gene unclear. The CDR3 has 15 amino acids. From germline, CDR1 is MDHEN and CDR2 SYDVKM. V lost 3 bases, J lost 5 bases, and 13 bases lay in between. The CDR3 spells CASSLGVRPNEKLFF. In DNA, the CDR3 is TGTGCCAGCAGTTTGGGCGTCAGGCCAAATGAAAAACTGTTTTTT. Full variable domain (rest looked up from reference TRBV28 and TRBJ1-4): DVKVTQSSRYLVKRTGEKVFLECVQDMDHENMFWYRQDPGLGLRLIYFSYDVKMKEKGDIPEGYSVSREKKERFSLILESASTNQTSMYLCASSLGVRPNEKLFFGSGTQLSVL.

The J gene is TRBJ1-2, the V gene TRBV19; TRBD1 aligns across 10 bases. Germline-derived CDR1 and CDR2 are LNHDA and SQIVND (reference sequence). The V gene end was trimmed by 4 bases and the J gene end by 8 bases; junction bases not matched to a gene: 13. The CDR3 extends over 16 amino acids. The CDR3 nucleotides are TGTGCCAGTAGTACACAACAGACAGGGGGCGCGGAAGGCTACACCTTC. Translating gives CASSTQQTGGAEGYTF.

The CDR3 spells CAWSRGAWRMMNTEAFF. Written as DNA, the CDR3 is TGTGCCTGGAGTCGGGGGGCTTGGAGGATGATGAACACTGAAGCTTTCTTT. The V gene is TRBV30, the J gene TRBJ1-1; D is perhaps TRBD1 (6 bases). The CDR3 sequence is 17 residues long. V was pared by 2 bases and J by 0 bases, with 19 bases between. The germline V gene encodes CDR1 GTSNPN and CDR2 SVGIG (reference sequence). Complete variable domain (other parts from reference TRBV30 and TRBJ1-1): SQTIHQWPATLVQPVGSPLSLECTVEGTSNPNLYWYRQAAGRGLQLLFYSVGIGQISSEVPQNLSASRPQDRQFILSSKKLLLSDSGFYLCAWSRGAWRMMNTEAFFGQGTRLTVV.

V is TRBV11-3 and J is TRBJ2-1, with 14 bases matching TRBD2. The CDR3 contains 16 residues. V shed 5 bases, J shed 9 bases, and the junction held 9 bases outside the gene matches. The germline CDR1 and CDR2 sequences are SGHNT and YENEEA. The CDR3 loop reads CASSPRGTSGSTEQFF. CDR3 bases: TGTGCCAGCAGCCCCAGAGGGACTAGCGGGAGCACTGAGCAGTTCTTC.